These T cell receptor beta chains were read from a single sample in a study of human T cells and chemical hapten exposure. TCRdb processed the RACE reads anew with MiXCR; each CDR3 protein has one entry. This table has some 110,000 distinct CDR3 sequences, approximately 36% appearing once. The sequencing used whole blood, collected in connection with sensitization to the hapten diphenylcyclopropenone (DPC). The receptors stem from a middle-aged man with alopecia areata. Some clones in this sample may be carry-over from other donors' samples. Each CDR3 is given without its conserved first and last residue. Not every row has a clone size; where given, it reads once, few, many or a size class.

abundance,v_gene,j_gene,CDR3aa
.,TRBV10-2,TRBJ1-4,ASSGGDSYNEKLF
.,TRBV5-1,TRBJ2-1,ASSRLAYEYRNEQF
few,TRBV4-2,TRBJ2-5,ASSQETRGFETQY
few,TRBV29-1,TRBJ1-1,SVHRNGGTEAF
.,TRBV20-1,TRBJ2-3,SATPGQGATDTQY
.,TRBV28,TRBJ2-7,ASSFIRQLTPYEQY
.,TRBV10-3,TRBJ2-5,AISAGQGGTQY
.,TRBV12-3/TRBV12-4,TRBJ1-3,ASSRTVGNTIY
.,TRBV28,TRBJ2-4,ASSPPGRPKNIQY
.,TRBV7-2,TRBJ2-3,ASSLVTSGTTDTQY
few,TRBV5-1,TRBJ1-1,ASSVISGTGGTEAF
few,TRBV27,TRBJ2-7,ASSLVAGGYEQY
.,TRBV11-3,TRBJ2-1,ASSLDPGGYNEQF
.,TRBV6-5,TRBJ2-3,ASSSLTSGSADTQY
.,TRBV3-1,TRBJ1-1,ASSQVRGGTEAF
few,TRBV28,TRBJ1-1,ASSHQGGNTEAF
few,TRBV19,TRBJ2-5,ASSPLATQETQY
.,TRBV29-1,TRBJ2-7,SVEGTSMGDSYEQY